These 29 T cell receptor beta chains were sequenced from one sample in a study of blood T cell repertoires in COVID-19. The table came from immunoSEQ multiplex PCR; TCRdb's copy has only in-frame clones and leaves some out. The sample shows 55,000 to 75,000 clones, roughly 82% of them seen only once. The specimen sequenced was peripheral blood. The receptors were sampled from a man older than 75 with active COVID-19.

V is TRBV24-1 and J is TRBJ2-1; D ambiguous. Germline-derived CDR1 and CDR2 are KGHDR and SFDVKD. There are 13 residues in the CDR3. V was clipped by 2 bases and J by 8 bases, with 9 bases between them. The CDR3 coding sequence is TGTGCCACCAGTGATTCTTTCCGGGATGAGCAGTTCTTC. As protein: CATSDSFRDEQFF.

This clone was found a few times. J is TRBJ1-2 and V is TRBV7-2, with a weak D call TRBD1 (5 bases). This CDR3 region has 14 residues. With 0 bases removed from V and 8 bases from J, the gap between germline ends came to 13 bases. Germline CDR1 is SGHTA and CDR2 is FQGNSA. CDR3 sequence (DNA): TGTGCCAGCAGCTTAGCTGACAGACCACGGGGCTACACCTTC. As protein: CASSLADRPRGYTF.

The chain couples TRBV5-5 to TRBJ2-7; D perhaps matches TRBD1 (5 bases). Between the trimmed V and J ends, which lost 4 bases and 5 bases, there was a span of 7 bases. Per the germline V gene, CDR1 is SGHKS and CDR2 is YYEKEE (reference sequence). This CDR3 has 11 residues. The CDR3 DNA reads TGTGCCAGCAGCGGGGCCCACGAGCAGTACTTC. Residues: CASSGAHEQYF.

The chain has TRBV19 and TRBJ2-3, with D perhaps matching TRBD1 (5 bases). The CDR3 length is 12 residues. The V and J ends lost 8 bases and 5 bases respectively, with 11 bases between them. Germline CDR1 is LNHDA and CDR2 is SQIVND (reference sequence). CDR3 loop: CASGDRGDTQYF. The CDR3, as DNA: TGTGCCAGTGGGGATAGGGGAGATACGCAGTATTTT.

This chain joins TRBV7-2 and TRBJ2-7, with 13 bases identical to TRBD2. CDR1 and CDR2 (germline): SGHTA, FQGNSA. V lost 6 bases to trimming and J lost 3 bases; unmatched junction nucleotides: 5. This CDR3 has 15 residues. The CDR3: CASRVLAGGGYEQYF. CDR3 nucleotides: TGTGCCAGCAGGGTACTAGCGGGAGGGGGCTACGAGCAGTACTTC.

The rearrangement links TRBV29-1 to TRBJ2-2, with TRBD2 matching over 8 bases. The CDR3 loop spans 15 amino acids. V shed 2 bases, J shed 5 bases, and the junction held 7 bases outside the gene matches. Germline V gene sequence: CDR1 SQVTM, CDR2 ANQGSEA. The CDR3 nucleotides are TGCAGCGTTGAATTTCGGCTAGCGGGTACCGGGGAGCTGTTTTTT. Amino acid sequence: CSVEFRLAGTGELFF.

V and J are TRBV5-4 and TRBJ2-7; 12 positions match TRBD1. The germline V gene has CDR1 SGHNT and CDR2 YYREEE (reference sequence). Losses at the gene ends were 4 bases for V and 4 bases for J; bases not matched to a gene: 6. The CDR3 totals 15 residues. For the CDR3, the DNA is TGTGCCAGCAGCCTTGGGGACAGGGGGCGGTACGAGCAGTACTTC. Protein: CASSLGDRGRYEQYF.

The CDR3 sequence is CATSSWTVDEQYF. The CDR3 DNA is TGTGCCACCAGCAGCTGGACAGTAGACGAGCAGTACTTC. The chain links TRBV15 to TRBJ2-7, with TRBD1 as a possible D gene (6 bases). CDR1 is LNHNV, CDR2 YYDKDF, per germline (reference sequence). The length of the CDR3 is 13 residues. V lost 3 bases, J lost 5 bases, and 11 bases lay in between.

The rearrangement links TRBV18 to TRBJ1-5, with TRBD1 matching 7 bases. The V gene's germline CDR1 is KGHSH and CDR2 LQKENI. This CDR3 contains 15 residues. After removal of 4 bases from V and 1 base from J, the junction contained 4 bases not matched to a gene. CDR3 region: CASSLWDSSNQPQHF. In DNA, the CDR3 is TGTGCCAGCTCACTGTGGGACAGCAGCAATCAGCCCCAGCATTTT.

The CDR3: CAISPLDRGGNTEAFF. The CDR3 bases are TGTGCCATCAGTCCCCTGGACAGGGGGGGGAACACTGAAGCTTTCTTT. The chain uses TRBV10-3 and TRBJ1-1, with 10 bases aligning to TRBD1. The germline gives CDR1 ENHRY, CDR2 SYGVKD. The junction had 7 bases not matched to a gene; V was cut back by 5 bases and J by 1 base. The CDR3 contains 16 residues.

The gene calls are TRBV7-3 and TRBJ2-2, with 7 bases identical to TRBD1. CDR3 size: 14 residues. The V gene end was trimmed by 5 bases and the J gene end by 0 bases; junction bases not matched to a gene: 0. Germline values: CDR1 SGHTA, CDR2 FQGTGA. The CDR3 protein is CASSGTANTGELFF. CDR3 bases: TGTGCCAGCAGCGGGACAGCGAACACCGGGGAGCTGTTTTTT.

The chain employs TRBV7-8 and TRBJ2-3; 11 bases fit TRBD2. V lost 4 bases to trimming and J lost 3 bases; unmatched junction nucleotides: 9. This CDR3 contains 17 residues. Germline CDR1 and CDR2: SGHVS and FQNEAQ. The CDR3 here is CASSSNPASGRTDTQYF. CDR3 in DNA: TGTGCCAGCAGCTCCAACCCTGCTAGCGGGAGGACAGATACGCAGTATTTT.

This clone was seen at least ten times. This chain uses TRBV23-1 with TRBJ2-7, with D perhaps matching TRBD1 (6 bases). TRBV23-1 is identified as an open reading frame with a role that is uncertain. The V end was cut by 8 bases, the J end by 0 bases, with 14 bases between. The CDR3 length is 14 residues. Here the CDR3 DNA reads TGCGCCAGCCGCACAACAGGGATCTCCTACGAGCAGTACTTC. Amino acids: CASRTTGISYEQYF.

The chain couples TRBV4-3 to TRBJ2-6; 8 bases are shared with TRBD2. V was clipped by 0 bases and J by 2 bases; unmatched bases: 6. There are 18 residues in the CDR3. Germline V gene lookup returns CDR1 LGHNA and CDR2 YSLEER. Here the CDR3 reads CASSQDGAGGPGANVLTF. CDR3 DNA: TGCGCCAGCAGCCAAGATGGGGCGGGGGGCCCTGGGGCCAACGTCCTGACTTTC.

This sequence joins TRBV7-9 and TRBJ2-3; 9 bases are shared with TRBD1. Germline CDR1 reads SEHNR; CDR2 reads FQNEAQ (reference sequence). V shed 5 bases, J shed 4 bases, and the junction held 10 bases outside the gene matches. The CDR3 consists of 16 residues. The CDR3 here is CASSRSGQGMSDTQYF. CDR3 DNA sequence: TGTGCCAGCAGCCGCAGCGGACAGGGGATGTCAGATACGCAGTATTTT. Full variable domain (missing parts from reference TRBV7-9 and TRBJ2-3): DTGVSQNPRHKITKRGQNVTFRCDPISEHNRLYWYRQTLGQGPEFLTYFQNEAQLEKSRLLSDRFSAERPKGSFSTLEIQRTEQGDSAMYLCASSRSGQGMSDTQYFGPGTRLTVL.

The chain has TRBV5-1 and TRBJ1-4; 10 bases map to TRBD1. The CDR3 extends over 17 amino acids. The junction had 7 bases not matched to a gene; V was cut back by 1 base and J by 4 bases. CDR1 is SGHRS and CDR2 is YFSETQ in the germline V gene. The CDR3, as DNA: TGCGCCAGCAGCTTGAGCCCGGGACAGGGGTATAATGAAAAACTGTTTTTT. Its translation: CASSLSPGQGYNEKLFF.

This sequence joins TRBV29-1 and TRBJ2-1; 11 nucleotides agree with TRBD2. There are 14 residues in the CDR3. Trimming at V came to 8 bases and at J to 6 bases, leaving 9 bases not matched to a gene. CDR1 and CDR2 (germline): SQVTM, ANQGSEA. The CDR3 bases are TGCAGCCTTAGAACTAGCGGGAGCCTCAATGAGCAGTTCTTC. Its translation: CSLRTSGSLNEQFF.

This rearrangement joins TRBV7-6 to TRBJ2-2; 7 positions agree with TRBD2. The V and J ends lost 0 bases and 3 bases, in that order; junction bases with no gene match: 7. Germline V lookup: CDR1 SGHVS, CDR2 FNYEAQ. CDR3 length equals 17 residues. CDR3 protein: CASSLAVPSGHTGELFF. CDR3 sequence (DNA): TGTGCCAGCAGCTTAGCTGTGCCTAGCGGACACACCGGGGAGCTGTTTTTT.

The CDR3 reads CASSRTGETPPYNEQFF. The CDR3 bases are TGTGCCAGCAGTAGGACAGGGGAGACCCCCCCGTACAATGAGCAGTTCTTC. The chain has TRBV6-2 or TRBV6-3 and TRBJ2-1, with TRBD1 matching over 9 bases. The germline CDR1 and CDR2 sequences are MNHEY and SVGEGT. V lost 5 bases, J lost 4 bases, and 12 bases stayed unmatched. This CDR3 has 17 residues.

V and J are TRBV7-2 and TRBJ2-3; TRBD2 matches 11 bases. From germline, CDR1 is SGHTA and CDR2 FQGNSA. Trimming at V came to 5 bases and at J to 5 bases, leaving 15 bases not matched to a gene. The CDR3 runs to 18 residues. The CDR3 DNA reads as TGTGCCAGCAGCGCAGCCATAGTAGCGGGGGGGCAGGGAGATACGCAGTATTTT. It specifies CASSAAIVAGGQGDTQYF.

The chain carries TRBV6-5 and TRBJ2-6, with 7 bases that match TRBD1. The V segment lost 5 bases and the J segment 2 bases; nucleotides outside the gene matches: 3. The CDR3 loop spans 15 amino acids. The germline V gene has CDR1 MNHEY and CDR2 SVGAGI. CDR3 residues: CASSRTGAGANVLTF. The CDR3 nucleotides read TGTGCCAGCAGTCGAACAGGGGCTGGGGCCAACGTCCTGACTTTC.

The chain joins TRBV7-2 to TRBJ2-1; 12 nucleotides match TRBD2. CDR1 is SGHTA and CDR2 is FQGNSA in the germline V gene. This CDR3 has 18 amino acids. The trim removed 1 base at V and 6 bases at J, leaving 10 bases unmatched. In nucleotides, the CDR3 is TGTGCCAGCAGCTTAGTTTGGTTCGGACTAGCGGGGCCCAATGAGCAGTTCTTC. This encodes CASSLVWFGLAGPNEQFF.

There are a few counts of this clone. The J gene is TRBJ1-1, the V gene TRBV7-6, with 9 bases that match TRBD1. V lost 4 bases and J lost 5; bases outside the gene matches: 11. CDR1 is SGHVS, CDR2 FNYEAQ, per germline. The CDR3 loop spans 16 amino acids. The CDR3 protein is CASSSAQGAVQTEAFF. The CDR3 DNA sequence: TGTGCCAGCAGCTCAGCACAGGGGGCTGTTCAGACTGAAGCTTTCTTT.

This chain links TRBV6-1 with TRBJ1-5, with TRBD1 as a possible D gene (6 bases). The CDR3 has 15 residues. V was cut by 3 bases and J by 6 bases, with 15 bases left in between. Germline lookup yields CDR1 MNHNS and CDR2 SASEGT. CDR3 bases: TGTGCCAGCAGTGACGGAACAGGGCGGGCTCAGCCCCAGCATTTT. Protein product: CASSDGTGRAQPQHF.

The V and J genes are TRBV9 and TRBJ2-3; 9 bases align to TRBD2. CDR3 length: 14 amino acids. Per germline, CDR1 SGDLS and CDR2 YYNGEE. With 7 bases clipped from V and 4 bases from J, the junction kept 7 bases outside the gene matches. The CDR3 DNA reads as TGTGCCAGCGGGAAGCGGGGGGAGGCAGATACGCAGTATTTT. Translated: CASGKRGEADTQYF.

The chain employs TRBV27 and TRBJ2-2, with 7 bases that match TRBD2. The CDR3 sequence is 15 residues long. The V gene end was trimmed by 3 bases and the J gene end by 6 bases; junction bases not matched to a gene: 7. Per germline, CDR1 MNHEY and CDR2 SMNVEV (reference sequence). The CDR3 nucleotides are TGTGCCAGCAGTTTTTTTCGGGGAGGGCCCGGGGAGCTGTTTTTT. Translation: CASSFFRGGPGELFF.

This chain connects TRBV5-4 to TRBJ1-5, with 12 nucleotides matching TRBD1. The CDR3 has 15 amino acids. With 5 bases clipped from V and 4 bases from J, the junction kept 4 bases outside the gene matches. In germline, CDR1 is SGHNT, CDR2 YYREEE (reference sequence). The CDR3 bases are TGTGCCAGCAGTCCGGGACAGGGGGCGAATCAGCCCCAGCATTTT. Its translation is CASSPGQGANQPQHF.

The CDR3 nucleotides are TGTGCCAGCAGTTACCGATTGGGGACAGGGGTTCTCGGCTACACCTTC. Translated, it gives CASSYRLGTGVLGYTF. The rearrangement joins TRBV6-5 to TRBJ1-2, with 10 bases identical to TRBD1. V shed 2 bases and J 8 bases; nucleotides not matched to a gene: 11. CDR3 length equals 16 residues. The germline V gene encodes CDR1 MNHEY and CDR2 SVGAGI.

J is TRBJ2-7 and V is TRBV5-1; no clear D gene. Between the trimmed V and J ends, which lost 3 bases and 4 bases, there was a span of 14 bases. The germline CDR1 and CDR2 sequences are SGHRS and YFSETQ. The CDR3 covers 14 residues. The CDR3 loop reads CASSSTGLAYEQYF. CDR3 DNA: TGCGCCAGCAGCTCCACTGGGCTGGCTTACGAGCAGTACTTC.